This T cell receptor beta chain was sequenced for a study of T cell responses to AZD1222 COVID-19 vaccine (dated by TCRdb to the early 2020s). Looking at the study overall: AZD1222 recipients with second doses at about 4 weeks or about 12 weeks were pooled, because spike-specific TCR depth and breadth did not differ between schedules. Enrollment into the trials was organized by age into subgroups of 18-55, 56-69 and 70-plus years, and those subgroups contained roughly 150, 30 and 60 TCR-sequenced participants, respectively. A total of 230 to 250 trial participants underwent TCR sequencing, of whom some 210 received two doses of AZD1222 and some 25 received two doses of the MenACWY control vaccine.

The CDR3 regions of human TCRbeta chains were analyzed by immunosequencing. On the study's bioinformatics: TCRs in the repertoires were compared against a reference library of SARS-CoV-2-specific TCRs that had been generated with the MIRA antigen-specificity platform. Breadth was defined as the fraction of unique TCRs that were SARS-CoV-2-associated, and depth was defined as the fraction of total T cells that were SARS-CoV-2-associated. Using the MIRA data, each spike-specific TCR was assigned both to the spike region to which the TCR was reactive and to a CD4 or CD8 class. Log10-transformed breadth and depth values were compared by one-way ANOVA with Sidak's multiple comparisons tests. The table was pulled from immuneACCESS by TCRdb, which kept in-frame rearrangements only. Such tables lose some clones; where checked, under half of the loss comes from unresolved V genes, and the rest has no known cause. The V and J calls and clone size are taken from that table; D and trimming were inferred from the DNA. Recorded for this sample are 110,000 or so clones; approximately 90% of them occurred a single time. 4% to 5% of the sample belongs to the ten largest clones.

Compared with germline, V lacks 2 bases and J lacks 4 bases; bases without a gene match: 9. The CDR3 sequence holds 16 residues, the cysteine and phenylalanine included. The entry retains the CDR3 DNA only, 48 bases that are in frame from base 1. The germline V gene yields SGHRS for CDR1 and YFSETQ for CDR2. The sample's time point, from its label and the paper: baseline before first vaccination. Vaccinee samples came from UK trials COV001 and COV002, including a single-blind randomized controlled phase 2/3 trial of AZD1222 (ChAdOx1 nCoV-19) in healthy adults. For TCRbeta chain sequencing, PBMC samples were collected from trial participants at day 0 and at day 28 after the second dose. The full study reports these points: The 56-69-year group was small, and its depth increase did not reach significance, likely because of low power. Vaccine-associated CD4 TCRs spanned the whole spike protein, with dominant responses in regions 160-218 and 743-854. Because no day 14 peak-response samples were available, repertoires were characterized only after the peak T cell response. Conclusions about previously exposed vaccinees were limited because only a handful of AZD1222 recipients were SARS-CoV-2 seropositive at baseline. Participants were mostly white British and included more females than males, and it was suggested by the authors that clonal diversity may have been underestimated. Epitopes outside the regions mutated in the B.1.351 and B.1.1.7 variants were reportedly recognized by nearly half of the unique spike-specific TCRs. Spike-specific TCR breadth and depth rose significantly after two AZD1222 doses compared with day 0 and with MenACWY recipients.

Of note for this clone: The antigen it binds to is not known. No much larger clone is present one base from it, and per-base qualities are unavailable.

The clonotype originates from an adult in good health. The sample in question was peripheral blood, obtained on day 0 of AZD1222 vaccination. This receptor chain uses TRBV5-1 and TRBJ2-7, with 10 bases aligning to TRBD1. The DNA reads as follows: TGCGCCAGCAGCTTAACGCGACAGGGGGCTATTTACGAGCAGTACTTC. The translation is CASSLTRQGAIYEQYF.